This TCR beta chain was identified in a study of OX40 agonist ivuxolimab in advanced cancers. Clones were sequenced by immunoSEQ multiplex PCR, and TCRdb holds only the in-frame ones, with some missing. The repertoire holds some 65,000 clones, more than 75% seen once, with 0.3% to 0.45% in the top ten. This TCR came from an adult with an advanced solid tumor such as melanoma, head and neck, liver or kidney cancer. The sequenced sample was CD4+ or CD8+ T cells sorted from blood, obtained in a trial of the OX40 agonist ivuxolimab.

In DNA form, the CDR3 reads TGTGCCAGCAGCTTAAGGGACAGGGGGGACTACACCTTC. Translated: CASSLRDRGDYTF. The gene calls are TRBV7-2 and TRBJ1-2, with 11 bases matching TRBD1. Germline V gene lookup returns CDR1 SGHTA and CDR2 FQGNSA. After removal of 2 bases from V and 10 bases from J, the junction contained 3 bases not matched to a gene. This CDR3 has 13 residues.